This T cell receptor (beta chain) was captured in a study of beta chain features in type 1 diabetes. This clone turned up a few times. The antigen is not known. What was sequenced were expressed TCRB transcripts, since all of the isolated RNA had been reverse transcribed. Libraries were prepared by immunoSEQ multiplex PCR; TCRdb keeps only in-frame clonotypes and omits some of them. The profile shows hundreds of thousands of clones, around 68% of them singletons. Isolation of CD4+ naive, central memory, regulatory and stem cell-like memory cells was achieved by sorting via CD45RO/CCR7/CD25/CD127/CD95/CD27. Whole-study results and caveats: Individuals with type 1 diabetes displayed fewer insertions and more deletions at VDJ junctions. Over-representation of high TCR-expressing cells was a possible consequence of cDNA sequencing. Equally in patients and controls, PCR might preferentially amplify shorter templates.

This CDR3 comprises 13 residues. CDR1 and CDR2 from the germline V gene are SQVTM and ANQGSEA. J was trimmed by 4 bases and V by 6 bases; bases with no gene match: 6. The chain employs TRBV29-1 and TRBJ2-3, with 8 bases fitting TRBD1. Input material: naive CD4+ T cells from blood. This clonotype was obtained from a man in his thirties or forties in good health. This CDR3 is CSVDRGSADTQYF. Here the CDR3 DNA reads TGCAGCGTCGACAGGGGATCGGCAGATACGCAGTATTTT.